These 8 T cell receptor beta chains came from one sample sequenced in a study of immune evolution from preneoplasia to lung adenocarcinoma. Profiling relied on immunoSEQ multiplex PCR, and the TCRdb table lists in-frame clones only, not all of them. The sample shows some 41,000 clones, less than 85% of them seen only once. The sequenced material came from FFPE invasive lung adenocarcinoma tissue. These receptors came from a person aged 55 to 69 with lung adenocarcinoma.

The chain employs TRBV11-1 and TRBJ2-5; D not certain. The CDR3 runs to 15 residues. The germline CDR1 and CDR2 sequences are SGHAT and FQDESV (reference sequence). Deletions cut 5 bases from V and 2 bases from J, with 15 bases between. The CDR3 sequence: CASSDRNSPQETQYF. The CDR3 DNA reads as TGTGCCAGCAGCGACCGGAACAGCCCTCAAGAGACCCAGTACTTC.

The J gene is TRBJ2-7, the V gene TRBV2; D possibly corresponds to TRBD2 (6 bases). Per germline, CDR1 SNHLY and CDR2 FYNNEI. The CDR3 is made up of 14 amino acids. Between the trimmed V and J ends, which lost 1 base and 6 bases, there was a span of 13 bases. CDR3 nucleotides: TGTGCCAGCAGTGAAGGGAGGGCCCTCCGCGAGCAGTACTTC. It specifies CASSEGRALREQYF.

The chain recombines TRBV11-2 with TRBJ2-7, with 8 bases matching TRBD1. Germline V gene data show CDR1 as SGHAT and CDR2 as FQNNGV. This CDR3 contains 15 residues. V shed 4 bases and J 6 bases; nucleotides not matched to a gene: 11. As DNA, the CDR3 is TGTGCCAGCAGCTCACTCGGGACAGGCCTCTCCGAGCAGTACTTC. This sequence encodes CASSSLGTGLSEQYF.

The chain has TRBV28 and TRBJ2-2; D assignment may be TRBD1 or TRBD2 (6 bases each). This CDR3 has 12 amino acids. V was clipped by 5 bases and J by 13 bases, with 14 bases between them. Germline CDR1 MDHEN, CDR2 SYDVKM. This CDR3 reads CASSTGGYGLFF. CDR3 in DNA: TGTGCCAGCAGTACCGGGGGCTACGGGCTGTTTTTT.

The gene calls are TRBV7-2 and TRBJ2-1; TRBD2 agrees at 11 bases. Germline CDR1 is SGHTA and CDR2 is FQGNSA. The CDR3 length is 15 residues. V was pared by 5 bases and J by 6 bases, with 6 bases of the junction left unmatched. CDR3 sequence: CASSKLAGVGNEQFF. The CDR3 nucleotides are TGTGCCAGCAGCAAACTAGCGGGAGTTGGCAATGAGCAGTTCTTC.

The chain employs TRBV7-9 and TRBJ2-2; 14 positions agree with TRBD2. The junction had 6 bases not matched to a gene; V was cut back by 4 bases and J by 8 bases. The germline V gene encodes CDR1 SEHNR and CDR2 FQNEAQ (reference sequence). The CDR3 extends over 16 amino acids. CDR3 residues: CASSSGTSGSSGELFF. In nucleotides, the CDR3 is TGTGCCAGCAGCTCCGGGACTAGCGGGAGTTCTGGGGAGCTGTTTTTT. Based on the CDR3 plus reference TRBV7-9 and TRBJ2-2, the full variable domain is DTGVSQNPRHKITKRGQNVTFRCDPISEHNRLYWYRQTLGQGPEFLTYFQNEAQLEKSRLLSDRFSAERPKGSFSTLEIQRTEQGDSAMYLCASSSGTSGSSGELFFGEGSRLTVL.

The chain couples TRBV5-1 to TRBJ2-1; no clear D gene. Per germline, CDR1 SGHRS and CDR2 YFSETQ. The V end was cut by 1 base, the J end by 7 bases, with 12 bases between. This CDR3 is built from 14 residues. Here the CDR3 DNA reads TGCGCCAGCAGCTTGTTAGGGTTAGGGAATGAGCAGTTCTTC. It codes for CASSLLGLGNEQFF.

The chain has TRBV6-6 and TRBJ2-5; TRBD1 matches 7 bases. V lost 4 bases, J lost 3 bases, and 5 bases stayed unmatched. Germline V CDR1 and CDR2: MNHNY, SVGAGI (reference sequence). The CDR3 runs to 14 residues. The CDR3 nucleotides read TGTGCCAGCAGTTCCCTACAGGGGAAAGAGACCCAGTACTTC. Translated: CASSSLQGKETQYF.